This TCR beta chain was documented in a study of patients and donors after allogeneic stem cell transplantation. CDR1 and CDR2 from the germline V gene are MGHRA and YSYEKL. Trimming took 5 bases from V and 9 from J; bases not matched to a gene: 7. CDR3 length: 14 residues. TCRdb ran MiXCR on the RT-PCR reads and lists one entry per CDR3 protein. The sample has approximately 160,000 distinct CDR3 sequences, 30% seen once. The V call is TRBV4-1, the J call TRBJ2-1; 10 bases match TRBD2. This clonotype was obtained from a human donor who was either an allogeneic HSCT recipient or a stem cell or donor lymphocyte infusion donor (not recorded which). It is not recorded whose cells these are; they may come from a transplant donor. Sequencing used blood, either unsorted or a sorted T cell fraction (not recorded which). The CDR3 reads CASSALAGEGEQFF. The CDR3 DNA reads TGCGCCAGCAGCGCGCTAGCGGGAGAGGGTGAGCAGTTCTTC.